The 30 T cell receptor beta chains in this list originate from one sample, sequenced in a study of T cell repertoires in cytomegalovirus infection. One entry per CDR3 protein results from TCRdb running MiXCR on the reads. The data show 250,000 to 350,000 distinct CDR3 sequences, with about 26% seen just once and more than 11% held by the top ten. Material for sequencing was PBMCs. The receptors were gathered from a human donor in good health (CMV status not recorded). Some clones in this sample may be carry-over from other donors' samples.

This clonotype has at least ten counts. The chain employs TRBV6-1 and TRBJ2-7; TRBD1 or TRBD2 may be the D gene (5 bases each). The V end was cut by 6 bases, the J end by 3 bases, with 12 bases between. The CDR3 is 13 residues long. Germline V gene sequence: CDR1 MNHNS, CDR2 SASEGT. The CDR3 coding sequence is TGTGCCAGCAGATCGGGGCTACGCTACGAGCAGTACTTC. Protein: CASRSGLRYEQYF.

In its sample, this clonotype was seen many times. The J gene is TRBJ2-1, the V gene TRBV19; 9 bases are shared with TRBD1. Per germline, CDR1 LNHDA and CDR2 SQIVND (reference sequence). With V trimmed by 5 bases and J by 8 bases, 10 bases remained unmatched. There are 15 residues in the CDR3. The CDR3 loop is CASSQSGQGIDEQFF. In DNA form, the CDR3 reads TGTGCCAGTAGTCAATCGGGACAGGGTATCGATGAGCAGTTCTTC.

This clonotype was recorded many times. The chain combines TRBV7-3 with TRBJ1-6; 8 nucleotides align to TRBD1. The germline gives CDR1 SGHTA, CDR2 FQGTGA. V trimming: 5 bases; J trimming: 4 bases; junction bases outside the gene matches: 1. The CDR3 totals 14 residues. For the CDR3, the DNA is TGTGCCAGCAGCCGACAGGGGTATAATTCACCCCTCCACTTT. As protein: CASSRQGYNSPLHF. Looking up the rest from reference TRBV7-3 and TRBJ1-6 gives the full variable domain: GAGVSQTPSNKVTEKGKYVELRCDPISGHTALYWYRQSLGQGPEFLIYFQGTGAADDSGLPNDRFFAVRPEGSVSTLKIQRTERGDSAVYLCASSRQGYNSPLHFGNGTRLTVT.

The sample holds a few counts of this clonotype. The CDR3 is CASSLSSFRPGQESNEGKLFF. The DNA of the CDR3 is TGTGCCAGCAGCTTATCCTCGTTCCGGCCGGGACAGGAATCTAATGAAGGAAAACTGTTTTTT. The gene calls are TRBV7-2 and TRBJ1-4; 8 bases fit TRBD1. With V trimmed by 2 bases and J by 10 bases, 27 bases remained unmatched. The CDR3 covers 21 residues. Germline CDR1 and CDR2: SGHTA and FQGNSA. Supplemented by reference TRBV7-2 and TRBJ1-4, the full variable domain reads GAGVSQSPSNKVTEKGKDVELRCDPISGHTALYWYRQSLGQGLEFLIYFQGNSAPDKSGLPSDRFSAERTGGSVSTLTIQRTQQEDSAVYLCASSLSSFRPGQESNEGKLFFGSGTQLSVL.

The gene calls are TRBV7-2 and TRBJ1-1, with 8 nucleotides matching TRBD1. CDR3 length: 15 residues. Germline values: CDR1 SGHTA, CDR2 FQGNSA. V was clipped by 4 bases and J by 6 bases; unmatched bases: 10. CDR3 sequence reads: CASSYPDRAVAEAFF. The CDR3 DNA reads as TGTGCCAGCAGCTATCCGGACAGGGCGGTCGCTGAAGCTTTCTTT.

The CDR3 DNA reads as TGTGCCTGGAGTGTACAGGGACACACCATATATTTT. It translates to CAWSVQGHTIYF. This chain uses TRBV30 with TRBJ1-3; possibly TRBD1 for D (6 bases). Trimming stripped 0 bases from V and 8 bases from J, with 8 bases between. The V gene's germline CDR1 is GTSNPN and CDR2 SVGIG (reference sequence). CDR3 length equals 12 residues.

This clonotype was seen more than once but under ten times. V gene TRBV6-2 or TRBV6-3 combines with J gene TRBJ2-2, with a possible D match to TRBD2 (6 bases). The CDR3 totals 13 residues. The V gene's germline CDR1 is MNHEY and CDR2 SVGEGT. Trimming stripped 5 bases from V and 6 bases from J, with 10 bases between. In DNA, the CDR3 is TGTGCCAGCAGTCGCACTAGCCCCGGGGAGCTGTTTTTT. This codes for CASSRTSPGELFF.

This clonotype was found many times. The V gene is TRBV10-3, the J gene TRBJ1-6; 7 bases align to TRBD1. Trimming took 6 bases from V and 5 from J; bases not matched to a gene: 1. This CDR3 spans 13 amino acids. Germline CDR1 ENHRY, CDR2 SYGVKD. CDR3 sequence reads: CAIRDRNNSPLHF. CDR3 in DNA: TGTGCCATCAGGGACAGGAATAATTCACCCCTCCACTTT.

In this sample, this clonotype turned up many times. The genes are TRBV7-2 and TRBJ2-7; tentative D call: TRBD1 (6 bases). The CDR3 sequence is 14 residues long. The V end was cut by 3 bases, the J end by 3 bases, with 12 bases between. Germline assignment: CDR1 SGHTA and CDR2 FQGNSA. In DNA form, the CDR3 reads TGTGCCAGCAGCTTCAGTGCAGGGGACTACGAGCAGTACTTC. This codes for CASSFSAGDYEQYF. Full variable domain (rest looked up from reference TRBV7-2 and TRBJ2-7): GAGVSQSPSNKVTEKGKDVELRCDPISGHTALYWYRQSLGQGLEFLIYFQGNSAPDKSGLPSDRFSAERTGGSVSTLTIQRTQQEDSAVYLCASSFSAGDYEQYFGPGTRLTVT.

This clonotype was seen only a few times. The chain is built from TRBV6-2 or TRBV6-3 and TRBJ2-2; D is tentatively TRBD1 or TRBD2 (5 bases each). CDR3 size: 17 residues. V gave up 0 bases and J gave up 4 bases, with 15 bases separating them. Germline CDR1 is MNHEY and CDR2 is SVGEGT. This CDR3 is CASSYSLGESVTGELFF. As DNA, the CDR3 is TGTGCCAGCAGTTACTCTTTGGGGGAGAGTGTCACCGGGGAGCTGTTTTTT.

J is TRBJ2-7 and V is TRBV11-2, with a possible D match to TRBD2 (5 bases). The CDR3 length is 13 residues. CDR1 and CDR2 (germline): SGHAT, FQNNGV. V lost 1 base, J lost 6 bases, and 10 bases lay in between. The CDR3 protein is CASSLGAAGEQYF. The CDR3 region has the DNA TGTGCCAGCAGCTTAGGGGCCGCGGGCGAGCAGTACTTC.

This CDR3 is CASSFREDTQYF. CDR3 DNA sequence: TGTGCCAGCAGCTTTCGGGAAGATACGCAGTATTTT. This chain links TRBV7-6 with TRBJ2-3, with D tentatively TRBD2 (5 bases). The germline gives CDR1 SGHVS, CDR2 FNYEAQ. Trimming removed 3 bases from V and 5 bases from J, with 6 bases in between. This CDR3 has 12 residues. Full variable domain (remainder filled in from reference TRBV7-6 and TRBJ2-3): GAGVSQSPRYKVTKRGQDVALRCDPISGHVSLYWYRQALGQGPEFLTYFNYEAQQDKSGLPNDRFSAERPEGSISTLTIQRTEQRDSAMYRCASSFREDTQYFGPGTRLTVL.

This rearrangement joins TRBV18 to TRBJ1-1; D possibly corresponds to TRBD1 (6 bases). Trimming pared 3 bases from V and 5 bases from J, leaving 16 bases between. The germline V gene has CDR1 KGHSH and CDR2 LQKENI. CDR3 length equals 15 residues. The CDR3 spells CASSPPEGGGTEAFF. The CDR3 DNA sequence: TGTGCCAGCTCACCTCCCGAGGGGGGCGGAACTGAAGCTTTCTTT.

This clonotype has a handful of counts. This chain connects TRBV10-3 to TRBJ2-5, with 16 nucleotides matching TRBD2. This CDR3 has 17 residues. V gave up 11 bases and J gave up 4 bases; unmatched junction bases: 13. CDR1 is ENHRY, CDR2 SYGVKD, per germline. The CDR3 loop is CASHGTSGGARRETQYF. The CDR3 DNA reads TGTGCCTCCCACGGGACTAGCGGGGGGGCGAGGCGAGAGACCCAGTACTTC.

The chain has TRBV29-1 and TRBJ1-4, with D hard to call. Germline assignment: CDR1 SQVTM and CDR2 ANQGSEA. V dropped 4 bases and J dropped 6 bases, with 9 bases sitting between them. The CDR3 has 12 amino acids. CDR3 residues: CSVGRSDEKLFF. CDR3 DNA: TGCAGCGTTGGGCGCAGCGATGAAAAACTGTTTTTT.

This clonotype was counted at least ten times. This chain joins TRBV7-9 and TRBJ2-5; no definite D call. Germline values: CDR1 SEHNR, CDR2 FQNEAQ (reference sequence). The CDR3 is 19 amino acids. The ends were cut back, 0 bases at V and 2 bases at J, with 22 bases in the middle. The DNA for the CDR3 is TGTGCCAGCAGCTTAGCGTTCCTAACCAAAGGACCTACGCAAGAGACCCAGTACTTC. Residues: CASSLAFLTKGPTQETQYF.

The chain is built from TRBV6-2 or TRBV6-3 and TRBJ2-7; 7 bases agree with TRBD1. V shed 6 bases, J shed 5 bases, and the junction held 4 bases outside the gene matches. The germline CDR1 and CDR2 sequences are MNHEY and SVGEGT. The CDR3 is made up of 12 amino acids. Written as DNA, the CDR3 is TGTGCCAGCAGAGACAGGGTCCACGAGCAGTACTTC. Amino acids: CASRDRVHEQYF.

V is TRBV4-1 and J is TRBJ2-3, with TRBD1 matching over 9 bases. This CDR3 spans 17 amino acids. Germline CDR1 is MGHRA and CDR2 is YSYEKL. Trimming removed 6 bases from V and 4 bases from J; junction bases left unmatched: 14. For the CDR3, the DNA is TGCGCCAGCAGTCGCCTTGGAGGACAGGGGTTTTCAGATACGCAGTATTTT. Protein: CASSRLGGQGFSDTQYF.

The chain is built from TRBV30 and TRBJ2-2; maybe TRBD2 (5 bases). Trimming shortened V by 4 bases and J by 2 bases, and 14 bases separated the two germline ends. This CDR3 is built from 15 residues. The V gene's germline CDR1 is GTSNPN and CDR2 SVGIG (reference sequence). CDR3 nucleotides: TGTGCCTGGACCCGGCGGGCGGGCAACACCGGGGAGCTGTTTTTT. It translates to CAWTRRAGNTGELFF. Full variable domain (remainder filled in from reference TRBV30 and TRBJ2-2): SQTIHQWPATLVQPVGSPLSLECTVEGTSNPNLYWYRQAAGRGLQLLFYSVGIGQISSEVPQNLSASRPQDRQFILSSKKLLLSDSGFYLCAWTRRAGNTGELFFGEGSRLTVL.

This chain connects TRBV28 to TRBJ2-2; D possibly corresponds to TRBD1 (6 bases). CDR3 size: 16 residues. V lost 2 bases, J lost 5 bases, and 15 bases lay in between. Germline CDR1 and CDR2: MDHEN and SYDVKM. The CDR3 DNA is TGTGCCAGCAGTTTAATATTAGGGGGATCTACCGGGGAGCTGTTTTTT. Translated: CASSLILGGSTGELFF.

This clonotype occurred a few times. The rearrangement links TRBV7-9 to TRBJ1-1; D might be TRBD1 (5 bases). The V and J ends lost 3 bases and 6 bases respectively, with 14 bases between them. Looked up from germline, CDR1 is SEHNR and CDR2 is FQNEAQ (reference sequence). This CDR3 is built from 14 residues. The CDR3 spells CASSFQGISPEAFF. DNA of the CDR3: TGTGCCAGCAGCTTCCAGGGAATTAGCCCTGAAGCTTTCTTT.

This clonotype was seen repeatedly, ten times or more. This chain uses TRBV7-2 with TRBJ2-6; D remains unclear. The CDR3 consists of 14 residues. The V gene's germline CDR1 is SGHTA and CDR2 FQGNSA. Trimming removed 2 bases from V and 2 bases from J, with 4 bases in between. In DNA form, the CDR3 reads TGTGCCAGCAGCTTACATCCTGGGGCCAACGTCCTGACTTTC. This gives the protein CASSLHPGANVLTF.

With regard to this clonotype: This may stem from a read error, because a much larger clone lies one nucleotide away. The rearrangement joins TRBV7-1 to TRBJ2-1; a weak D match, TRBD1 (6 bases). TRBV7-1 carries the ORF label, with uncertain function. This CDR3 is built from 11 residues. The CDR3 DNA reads TGTGCCAGCAGCTCGATAGGGACAAAGAGTTTC. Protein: CASSSIGTKSF.

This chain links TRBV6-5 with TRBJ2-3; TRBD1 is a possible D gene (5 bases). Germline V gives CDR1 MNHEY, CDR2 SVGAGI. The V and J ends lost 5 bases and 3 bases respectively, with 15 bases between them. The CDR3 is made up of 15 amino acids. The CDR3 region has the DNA TGTGCCAGCAGTGAATTCGCAGGGATAACAGATACGCAGTATTTT. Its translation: CASSEFAGITDTQYF.

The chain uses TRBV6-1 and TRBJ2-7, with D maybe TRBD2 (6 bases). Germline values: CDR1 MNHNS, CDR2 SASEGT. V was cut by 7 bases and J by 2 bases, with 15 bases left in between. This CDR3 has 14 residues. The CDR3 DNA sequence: TGTGCCAGCAACACCCCGGGACTTCCCTACGAGCAGTACTTC. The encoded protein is CASNTPGLPYEQYF.

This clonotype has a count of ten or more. The CDR3 nucleotides are TGTGCCAGCAGCCGACCGGGCCCAGAGACGTACGAGCAGTACTTC. Its translation is CASSRPGPETYEQYF. V and J are TRBV28 and TRBJ2-7; D unresolved. The CDR3 covers 15 residues. From germline, CDR1 is MDHEN and CDR2 SYDVKM. V was cut by 6 bases and J by 4 bases, with 19 bases left in between.

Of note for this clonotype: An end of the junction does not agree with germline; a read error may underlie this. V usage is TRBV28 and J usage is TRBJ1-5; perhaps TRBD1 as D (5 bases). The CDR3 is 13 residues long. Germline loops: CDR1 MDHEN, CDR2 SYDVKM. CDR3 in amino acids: CASRVQRVQPQHF. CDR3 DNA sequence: TGTGCAAGCAGGGTACAACGGGTTCAGCCCCAGCATTTT.

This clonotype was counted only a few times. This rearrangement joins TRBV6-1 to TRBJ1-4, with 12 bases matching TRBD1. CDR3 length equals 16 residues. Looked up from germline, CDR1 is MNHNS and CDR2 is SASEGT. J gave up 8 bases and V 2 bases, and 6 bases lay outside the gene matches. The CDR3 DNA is TGTGCCAGCAGTGAATATGGGACAGGGGGCGGCGAAAAACTGTTTTTT. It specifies CASSEYGTGGGEKLFF.

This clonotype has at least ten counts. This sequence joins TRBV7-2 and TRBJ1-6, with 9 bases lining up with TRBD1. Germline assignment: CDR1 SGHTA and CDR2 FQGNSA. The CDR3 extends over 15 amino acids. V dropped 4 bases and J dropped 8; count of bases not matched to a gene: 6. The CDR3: CASSSGTGPHSPLHF. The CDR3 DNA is TGTGCCAGCAGCTCCGGGACAGGGCCGCATTCACCCCTCCACTTT.

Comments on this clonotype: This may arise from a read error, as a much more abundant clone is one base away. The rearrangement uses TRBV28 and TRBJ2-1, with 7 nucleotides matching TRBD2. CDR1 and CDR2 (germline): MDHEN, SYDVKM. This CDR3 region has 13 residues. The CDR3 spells CACSYREDNEQFF. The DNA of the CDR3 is TGTGCCTGCAGTTACCGGGAGGACAATGAGCAGTTCTTC.